This is a list of T cell receptor beta chains from one sample in a study of cytomegalovirus exposure and HLA in healthy donors. Measured with immunoSEQ multiplex PCR; TCRdb has only the in-frame clones, and not every one. The top ten hold 7.5% to 10% of the sample, which has some 150,000 clones, 70% to 90% seen once. Sequenced material: PBMCs. These receptors came from a young woman in good health and CMV-seropositive. Each CDR3 is given with its conserved first and last residue. The D gene is left open where the match is weak. The size entry is marked missing in some rows and otherwise reads once, few, many or a size class.

CDR3,DNA,D,V,J,size
CASSWIRDRGGTQYF,TGTGCCAGCAGCTGGATCCGGGACAGGGGGGGGACCCAGTACTTC,TRBD1,TRBV5-6,TRBJ2-5,-
CASSEAHGLETQYF,TGTGCCAGCAGTGAAGCGCATGGGCTCGAGACCCAGTACTTC,-,TRBV2,TRBJ2-5,-
CSASLVPEQYF,TGCAGTGCTAGCCTCGTTCCCGAGCAGTACTTC,-,TRBV20-1,TRBJ2-7,-
CASSGLGSPLHF,TGTGCCAGCAGCGGTCTTGGCTCACCCCTCCACTTT,-,TRBV9,TRBJ1-6,-
CASRTTGTGNSPLHF,TGTGCCAGTAGGACTACCGGGACAGGGAATTCACCCCTCCACTTT,TRBD1,TRBV19,TRBJ1-6,-
CASIGRGRNTEAFF,TGTGCCAGTATCGGTCGGGGAAGGAACACTGAAGCTTTCTTT,-,TRBV19,TRBJ1-1,-
CASSFGINGYTF,TGTGCCAGCAGCTTCGGGATCAATGGCTACACCTTC,-,TRBV7-9,TRBJ1-2,-
CASTRATSIQETQYF,TGTGCCAGCACCCGGGCGACTAGTATCCAAGAGACCCAGTACTTC,-,TRBV7-6,TRBJ2-5,-
CASRRFESGEKLFF,TGTGCCAGCAGGCGGTTCGAGTCGGGTGAAAAACTGTTTTTT,-,TRBV28,TRBJ1-4,-
CASSYGTGYEQYF,TGTGCCAGCAGCTATGGGACAGGCTACGAGCAGTACTTC,TRBD1,TRBV7-3,TRBJ2-7,few
CASSLQNEQYF,TGCGCCAGCAGCTTGCAAAACGAGCAGTACTTC,-,TRBV5-1,TRBJ2-7,-
CASSLARAHYNSPLHF,TGTGCCAGCAGCTTAGCGCGCGCTCACTATAATTCACCCCTCCACTTT,-,TRBV7-9,TRBJ1-6,-
CASSLFPGRDTEAFF,TGCGCCAGCAGCTTGTTCCCAGGGAGGGACACTGAAGCTTTCTTT,-,TRBV5-1,TRBJ1-1,-
CASSFRTGTAYEQYF,TGCGCCAGCAGCTTCCGGACAGGGACGGCCTACGAGCAGTACTTC,TRBD1,TRBV5-1,TRBJ2-7,-
CASSPQGAESNQPQHF,TGTGCCAGCAGCCCCCAAGGGGCCGAAAGCAATCAGCCCCAGCATTTT,-,TRBV2,TRBJ1-5,-
CASSPTGGPYGYTF,TGTGCCAGCAGCCCTACAGGGGGCCCCTATGGCTACACCTTC,TRBD1,TRBV7-2,TRBJ1-2,-
CASSITGLAGGEETQYF,TGTGCCAGTAGTATAACGGGACTAGCGGGGGGTGAAGAGACCCAGTACTTC,TRBD2,TRBV19,TRBJ2-5,-
CASSPTGGYGYTF,TGTGCCAGCAGCCCGACAGGGGGCTATGGCTACACCTTC,TRBD1,TRBV27,TRBJ1-2,-
CASSTGGYNSPLHF,TGTGCCAGCAGCACCGGGGGTTATAATTCACCCCTCCACTTT,-,TRBV5-6,TRBJ1-6,-
CASSIRRGEGNQPQHF,TGTGCCAGTAGTATTCGCAGGGGAGAGGGCAATCAGCCCCAGCATTTT,-,TRBV19,TRBJ1-5,-
CASSLFLAGGLVEQFF,TGTGCCAGCAGCTTATTTTTAGCGGGAGGGCTCGTTGAGCAGTTCTTC,TRBD2,TRBV7-2,TRBJ2-1,-